This T cell receptor (beta chain) was found in a study of tumor and adjacent non-tumor tissue in lung cancer (dated by TCRdb to between 2018 and 2020). With respect to the entire study: Patients with adenocarcinoma (approximately twelve), squamous cell carcinoma (2) and small cell lung cancer (1) were included in the cohort. Using bulk TCRbeta repertoires from under 18 lung cancer patients, the study set lung tumor tissue side by side with matched distant non-tumor lung tissue. The 15 enrolled patients, of whom some ten were men and 5 were women, were aged about 30 to 80 years and were diagnosed with TNM stage I to III disease. A few dozen paired specimens, one tumor and one normal lung sample per patient, were profiled by TCRbeta CDR3 sequencing. Sequencing generated a total of 125,075,908 productive TCRbeta reads, averaging roughly 4.2 million reads per sample. Broad study findings and their caveats: The top 100 clones made up a significantly larger cumulative share of the repertoire in normal lung than in tumor tissue. Neither the sequencing platform nor unique molecular identifiers are named or mentioned anywhere in the methods. Tumor tissue showed significantly greater TCR diversity (inverse Simpson) than normal lung tissue (roughly 430 vs 170, P = 0.0075, Mann-Whitney U test). Because peripheral blood was not sequenced, blood TCRbeta repertoires in the lung cancer patients of the study were not examined. With only approximately 15 patients in the cohort, the authors noted that larger samples and more detailed clinical data are needed. TCR diversity was significantly higher in younger patients, and greater tumor TCR diversity was associated with shorter overall survival and shorter disease-free survival.

About this clonotype: What this receptor recognizes is not known. The junction departs from germline at one end; a sequencing error may be responsible.

Library creation used multiplex PCR. Sequencing used an Illumina HiSeq 2500. Following protocols modified from ARM-PCR, the researchers constructed TCRbeta libraries through three rounds of nested PCR with primers (Table S4). PCR products of 200-500 bp were gel-excised and purified with the QIAquick gel extraction kit before sequencing. Concerning the study's data processing: Reads were cleaned with Trimmomatic, merged with FLASH into complete CDR3 sequences, and assigned to V(D)J germline segments with MiTCR. Clonal diversity was computed as the inverse Simpson's index with VDJtools. Productive reads were defined as in-frame sequences without a premature stop codon. Clones were called with MiXCR by TCRdb after fastp trimmed the public reads at Q25, and only in-frame beta chains were retained. CDR3 protein duplicates are merged, each entry listing the most common genes and DNA. In this record, the V and J calls reflect TCRdb's handling and not the investigators' own analysis. The sample table shows 60,000 to 80,000 distinct CDR3 sequences, and around 70% are seen once. The ten largest clones capture roughly 25% of the sample.

RNA was extracted from bulk unsorted tissue and checked for quality with a NanoDrop ND-1000 and an Agilent 2100. Distant non-tumor tissue taken more than 3 cm from the tumor edge was used as the normal lung sample. The donors were newly diagnosed lung cancer patients admitted for thoracic surgery in China from August to November 2014 who had not received prior chemotherapy. Anyone who had undergone radiotherapy or chemotherapy before, or who had another cancer at the same time, was left out of the study. Surgical tissue pieces of about 1-2.1 cm3 were preserved in RNAlater solution and stored at -80 °C until use. From the cysteine through the phenylalanine, the CDR3 covers 13 amino acids. The only DNA kept is the CDR3, 39 bases in frame from the first base. Per the germline V gene (reference sequence), SGHAT is the CDR1 and FQDESV is the CDR2.

Sequences were obtained from distant non-tumor lung tissue. This chain is built from TRBV11-1 and TRBJ2-1; TRBD2 is a weak D gene call, 5 bases matching. The clonotype was recovered from a woman in her 50s with non-small cell lung cancer. The CDR3 here reads CAGSLPTLDERLF. The nucleotides read TGTGCCGGCAGCTTACCTACGCTGGATGAGCGGCTCTTC.